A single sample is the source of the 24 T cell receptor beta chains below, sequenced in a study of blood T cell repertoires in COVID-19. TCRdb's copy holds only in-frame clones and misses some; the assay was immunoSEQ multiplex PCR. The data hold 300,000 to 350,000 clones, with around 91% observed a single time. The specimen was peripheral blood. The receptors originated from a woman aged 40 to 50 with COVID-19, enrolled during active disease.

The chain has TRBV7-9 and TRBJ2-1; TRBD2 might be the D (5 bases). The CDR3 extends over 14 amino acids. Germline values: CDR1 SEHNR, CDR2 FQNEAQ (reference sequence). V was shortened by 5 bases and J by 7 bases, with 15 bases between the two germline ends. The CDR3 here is CASSLDRLNNEQFF. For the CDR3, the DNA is TGTGCCAGCAGCCTTGACCGACTAAATAATGAGCAGTTCTTC.

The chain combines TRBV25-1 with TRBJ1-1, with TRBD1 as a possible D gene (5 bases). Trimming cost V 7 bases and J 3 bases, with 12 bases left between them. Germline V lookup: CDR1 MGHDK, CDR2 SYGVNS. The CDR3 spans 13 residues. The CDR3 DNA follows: TGTGCCAGCATGGACATAGGGGACACTGAAGCTTTCTTT. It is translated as CASMDIGDTEAFF.

This CDR3 is CASSLVGQGRNSPLHF. The CDR3 coding sequence is TGTGCCAGCAGCTTAGTAGGTCAGGGGAGAAATTCACCCCTCCACTTT. This chain links TRBV7-2 with TRBJ1-6; D is perhaps TRBD1 (6 bases). This CDR3 has 16 residues. The germline CDR1 and CDR2 sequences are SGHTA and FQGNSA. Trimming shortened V by 1 base and J by 7 bases, and 14 bases separated the two germline ends. Full variable domain (remainder filled in from reference TRBV7-2 and TRBJ1-6): GAGVSQSPSNKVTEKGKDVELRCDPISGHTALYWYRQSLGQGLEFLIYFQGNSAPDKSGLPSDRFSAERTGGSVSTLTIQRTQQEDSAVYLCASSLVGQGRNSPLHFGNGTRLTVT.

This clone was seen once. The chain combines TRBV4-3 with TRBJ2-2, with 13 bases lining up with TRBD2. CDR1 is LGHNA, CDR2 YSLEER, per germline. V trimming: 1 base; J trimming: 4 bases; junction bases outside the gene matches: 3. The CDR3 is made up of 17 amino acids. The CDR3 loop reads CASSQGRTSGGTGELFF. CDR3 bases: TGCGCCAGCAGCCAAGGACGGACTAGCGGGGGCACCGGGGAGCTGTTTTTT.

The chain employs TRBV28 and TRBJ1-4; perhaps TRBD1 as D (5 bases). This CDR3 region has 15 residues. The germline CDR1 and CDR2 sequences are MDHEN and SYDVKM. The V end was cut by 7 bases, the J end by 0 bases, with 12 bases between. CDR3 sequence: CASTLTVATNEKLFF. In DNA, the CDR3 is TGTGCCAGCACCCTGACAGTTGCAACTAATGAAAAACTGTTTTTT.

As DNA, the CDR3 is TGTGCCTGGGGGACAGGGACTGGAAACACCATATATTTT. Translated, it gives CAWGTGTGNTIYF. The chain uses TRBV30 and TRBJ1-3; 9 bases match TRBD1. Per the germline V gene, CDR1 is GTSNPN and CDR2 is SVGIG (reference sequence). J lost 2 bases, V lost 5 bases, and 1 base had no gene match. CDR3 length equals 13 residues.

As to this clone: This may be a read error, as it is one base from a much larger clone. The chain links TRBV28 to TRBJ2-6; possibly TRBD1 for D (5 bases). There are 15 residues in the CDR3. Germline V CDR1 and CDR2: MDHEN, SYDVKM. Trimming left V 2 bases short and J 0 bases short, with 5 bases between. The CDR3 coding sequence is TGTGCCAGCAGTTTACAGGGCTCTGGGGCCAACGTCCTGACTTTC. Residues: CASSLQGSGANVLTF.

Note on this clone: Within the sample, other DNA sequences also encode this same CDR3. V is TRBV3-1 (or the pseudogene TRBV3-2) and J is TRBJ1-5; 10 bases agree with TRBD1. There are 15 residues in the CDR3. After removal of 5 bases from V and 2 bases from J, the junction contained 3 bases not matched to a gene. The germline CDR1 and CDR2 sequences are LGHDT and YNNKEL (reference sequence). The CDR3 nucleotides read TGTGCCAGCAGCGACAGGGGGCAGGGCAATCAGCCCCAGCATTTT. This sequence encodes CASSDRGQGNQPQHF.

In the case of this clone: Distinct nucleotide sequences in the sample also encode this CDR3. In DNA, the CDR3 is TGTGCCAGCAGTTTTAAAGACAGGCTCACAGATACGCAGTATTTT. Translated: CASSFKDRLTDTQYF. The rearrangement links TRBV27 to TRBJ2-3; TRBD1 is a possible D gene (6 bases). Per germline, CDR1 MNHEY and CDR2 SMNVEV (reference sequence). The V end lost 3 bases, the J end lost 2 bases, and 12 bases lay between the germline ends. This CDR3 contains 15 residues.

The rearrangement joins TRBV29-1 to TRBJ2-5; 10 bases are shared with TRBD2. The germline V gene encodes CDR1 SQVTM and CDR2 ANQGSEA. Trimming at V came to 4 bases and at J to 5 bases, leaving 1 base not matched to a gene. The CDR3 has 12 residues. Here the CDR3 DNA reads TGCAGCGTTGTTAGCGGGGGGGAGACCCAGTACTTC. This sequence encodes CSVVSGGETQYF. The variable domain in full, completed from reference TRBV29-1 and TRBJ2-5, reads SAVISQKPSRDICQRGTSLTIQCQVDSQVTMMFWYRQQPGQSLTLIATANQGSEATYESGFVIDKFPISRPNLTFSTLTVSNMSPEDSSIYLCSVVSGGETQYFGPGTRLLVL.

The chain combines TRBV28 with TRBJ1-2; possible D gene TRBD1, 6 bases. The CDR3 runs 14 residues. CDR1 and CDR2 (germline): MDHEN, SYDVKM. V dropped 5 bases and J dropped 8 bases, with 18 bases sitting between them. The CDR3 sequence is CASSLLGGGYGYTF. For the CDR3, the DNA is TGTGCCAGCAGTCTGCTAGGGGGGGGATACGGCTACACCTTC.

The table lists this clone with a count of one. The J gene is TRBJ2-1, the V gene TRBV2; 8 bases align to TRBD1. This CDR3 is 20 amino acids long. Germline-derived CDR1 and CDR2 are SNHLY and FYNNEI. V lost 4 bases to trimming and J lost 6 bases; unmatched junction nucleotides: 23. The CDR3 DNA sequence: TGTGCCAGCAGTGTTTTTGGGGAGAGAACAGGGGGTAAACTACGCAATGAGCAGTTCTTC. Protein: CASSVFGERTGGKLRNEQFF.

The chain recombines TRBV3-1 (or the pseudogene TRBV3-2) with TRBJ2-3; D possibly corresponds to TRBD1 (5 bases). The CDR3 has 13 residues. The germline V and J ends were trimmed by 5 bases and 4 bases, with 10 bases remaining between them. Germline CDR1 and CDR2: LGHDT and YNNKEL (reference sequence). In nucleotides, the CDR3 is TGTGCCAGCAGCTCTCAGGGCGCAGATACGCAGTATTTT. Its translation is CASSSQGADTQYF.

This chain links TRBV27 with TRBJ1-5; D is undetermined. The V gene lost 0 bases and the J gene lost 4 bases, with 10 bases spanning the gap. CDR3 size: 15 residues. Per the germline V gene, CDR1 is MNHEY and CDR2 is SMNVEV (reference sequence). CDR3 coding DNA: TGTGCCAGCAGTTTATCGCCTTTGGCAAATCAGCCCCAGCATTTT. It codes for CASSLSPLANQPQHF.

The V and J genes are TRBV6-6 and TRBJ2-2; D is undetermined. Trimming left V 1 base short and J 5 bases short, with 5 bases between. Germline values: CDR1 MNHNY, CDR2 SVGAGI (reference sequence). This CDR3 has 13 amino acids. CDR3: CASSYFLTGELFF. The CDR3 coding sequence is TGTGCCAGCAGTTACTTCTTGACCGGGGAGCTGTTTTTT.

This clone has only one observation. CDR3 coding DNA: TGTGCCAGCAGCTCAGCTATAGCCCCAACCTACGAGCAGTACTTC. Its protein is CASSSAIAPTYEQYF. The gene calls are TRBV5-4 and TRBJ2-7; D call uncertain. Trimming took 3 bases from V and 2 from J, leaving 15 bases between them. This CDR3 has 15 amino acids. Germline V gene data show CDR1 as SGHNT and CDR2 as YYREEE (reference sequence).

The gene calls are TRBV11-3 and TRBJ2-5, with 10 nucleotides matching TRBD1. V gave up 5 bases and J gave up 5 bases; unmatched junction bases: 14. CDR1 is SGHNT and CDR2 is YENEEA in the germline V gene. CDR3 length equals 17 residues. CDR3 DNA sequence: TGTGCCAGCAGCCCCCGGGGGACAGGGGCCGGGGAGGAGACCCAGTACTTC. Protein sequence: CASSPRGTGAGEETQYF.

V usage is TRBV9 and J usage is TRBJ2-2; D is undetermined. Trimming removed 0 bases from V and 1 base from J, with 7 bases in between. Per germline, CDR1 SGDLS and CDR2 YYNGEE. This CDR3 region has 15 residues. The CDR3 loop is CASSVASLNTGELFF. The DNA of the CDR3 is TGTGCCAGCAGCGTAGCTAGTTTGAACACCGGGGAGCTGTTTTTT.

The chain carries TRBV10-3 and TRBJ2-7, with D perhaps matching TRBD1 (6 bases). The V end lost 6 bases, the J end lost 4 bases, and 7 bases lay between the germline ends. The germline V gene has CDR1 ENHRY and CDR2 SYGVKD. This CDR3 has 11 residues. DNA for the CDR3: TGTGCCATCAGGGACAGTTACGAGCAGTACTTC. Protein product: CAIRDSYEQYF.

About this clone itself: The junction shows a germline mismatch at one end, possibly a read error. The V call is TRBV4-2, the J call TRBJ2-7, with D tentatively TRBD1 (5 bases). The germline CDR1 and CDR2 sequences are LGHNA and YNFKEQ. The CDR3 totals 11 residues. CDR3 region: CASSQGDSLSF. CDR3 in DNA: TGTGCCAGCAGCCAAGGCGACAGTTTAAGCTTC.

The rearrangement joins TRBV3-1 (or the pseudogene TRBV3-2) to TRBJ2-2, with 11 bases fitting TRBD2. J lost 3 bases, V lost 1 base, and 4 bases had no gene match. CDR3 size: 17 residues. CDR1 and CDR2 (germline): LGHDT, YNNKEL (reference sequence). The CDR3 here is CASSQVWTSGYTGELFF. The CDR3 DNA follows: TGTGCCAGCAGCCAAGTGTGGACTAGCGGGTACACCGGGGAGCTGTTTTTT.

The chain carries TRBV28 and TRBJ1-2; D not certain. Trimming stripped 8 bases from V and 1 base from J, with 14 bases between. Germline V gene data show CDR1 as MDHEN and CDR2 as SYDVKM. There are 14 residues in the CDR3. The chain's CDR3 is CASRTTGVNYGYTF. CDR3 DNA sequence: TGTGCCAGCCGCACGACCGGGGTTAACTATGGCTACACCTTC.

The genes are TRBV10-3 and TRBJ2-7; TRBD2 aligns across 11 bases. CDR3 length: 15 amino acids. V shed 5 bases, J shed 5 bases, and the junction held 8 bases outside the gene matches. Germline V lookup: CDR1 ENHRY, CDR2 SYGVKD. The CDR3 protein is CAISSDSGRADEQYF. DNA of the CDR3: TGTGCCATCAGTTCCGATAGCGGGAGGGCCGACGAGCAGTACTTC.

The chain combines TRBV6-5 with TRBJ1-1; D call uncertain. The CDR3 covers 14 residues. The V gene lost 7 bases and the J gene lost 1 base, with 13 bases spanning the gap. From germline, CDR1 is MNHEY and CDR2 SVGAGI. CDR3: CASTPRGANTEAFF. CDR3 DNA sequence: TGTGCCAGCACCCCTCGCGGAGCGAACACTGAAGCTTTCTTT.